Following are 6 T cell receptor beta chains from one sample sequenced in a study of identical twins. Via MiXCR, TCRdb re-called the 5' RACE reads, giving one row per CDR3 protein. Of approximately 250,000 distinct CDR3 sequences in the sample, 6.5% were seen once. These same records also appear under a second study, on T cells expressing NK-cell markers.

The sequencing input was CD8+ T cells sorted from blood. All receptors come from a woman under 30 in good health.

This clonotype turned up a few times. The chain links TRBV29-1 to TRBJ2-3, with 16 bases fitting TRBD2. From germline, CDR1 is SQVTM and CDR2 ANQGSEA. The CDR3 spans 17 residues. V shed 4 bases, J shed 1 base, and the junction held 5 bases outside the gene matches. CDR3 sequence (DNA): TGCAGCGTTGCCGGGACTAGCGGGGGGGTGGGCACAGATACGCAGTATTTT. Protein: CSVAGTSGGVGTDTQYF.

J is TRBJ2-1 and V is TRBV6-5; 15 positions agree with TRBD2. This CDR3 has 16 amino acids. CDR1 is MNHEY and CDR2 is SVGAGI in the germline V gene. V lost 1 base to trimming and J lost 9 bases; unmatched junction nucleotides: 4. The DNA of the CDR3 is TGTGCCAGCAGTTACTTCGGACTAGCGGGAGGGGGTGAGCAGTTCTTC. Translation: CASSYFGLAGGGEQFF.

The chain carries TRBV25-1 and TRBJ1-2, with D possibly matching TRBD1 (5 bases). Germline V gene data show CDR1 as MGHDK and CDR2 as SYGVNS. Deletions cut 1 base from V and 8 bases from J, with 20 bases between. The CDR3 loop spans 16 amino acids. The CDR3 loop is CASSEFRQGRENGYTF. In DNA form, the CDR3 reads TGTGCCAGCAGTGAATTCCGGCAGGGAAGGGAAAACGGCTACACCTTC.

This clonotype was detected a few times. This chain joins TRBV9 and TRBJ2-1; TRBD2 aligns across 9 bases. The V and J ends lost 0 bases and 6 bases, in that order; junction bases with no gene match: 4. CDR1 is SGDLS, CDR2 YYNGEE, per germline. CDR3 length equals 15 residues. CDR3 in amino acids: CASSVVQREVNEQFF. Written as DNA, the CDR3 is TGTGCCAGCAGCGTAGTACAGCGGGAGGTCAATGAGCAGTTCTTC.

The table lists this clonotype with many counts. J is TRBJ2-1 and V is TRBV24-1; no firm D call. The CDR3 consists of 12 residues. V lost 4 bases, J lost 7 bases, and 7 bases lay in between. Per germline, CDR1 KGHDR and CDR2 SFDVKD. The CDR3 DNA reads as TGTGCCACCAGTGACCATAGTAATGAGCAGTTCTTC. This gives the protein CATSDHSNEQFF.

This clonotype showed up many times. The gene calls are TRBV7-7 and TRBJ2-1, with D maybe TRBD2 (6 bases). Looked up from germline, CDR1 is SSHAT and CDR2 is FNYEAQ (reference sequence). V was trimmed by 5 bases and J by 2 bases, leaving 16 bases between them. The CDR3 is made up of 16 amino acids. The CDR3 is CASSPSSGEAYNEQFF. CDR3 DNA sequence: TGTGCCAGCAGCCCCAGTAGCGGAGAAGCCTACAATGAGCAGTTCTTC.